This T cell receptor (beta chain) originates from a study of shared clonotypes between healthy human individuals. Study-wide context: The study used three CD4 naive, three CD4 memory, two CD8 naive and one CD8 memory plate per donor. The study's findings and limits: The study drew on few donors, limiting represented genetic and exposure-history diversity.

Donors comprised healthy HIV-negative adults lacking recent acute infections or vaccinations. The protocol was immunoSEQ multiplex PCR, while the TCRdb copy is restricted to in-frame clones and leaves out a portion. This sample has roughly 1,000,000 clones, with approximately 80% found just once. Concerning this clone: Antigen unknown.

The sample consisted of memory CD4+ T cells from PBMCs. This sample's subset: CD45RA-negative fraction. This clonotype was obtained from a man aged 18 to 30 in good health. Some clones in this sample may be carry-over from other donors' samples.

The chain's CDR3 is CASSVTTSTDTQYF. CDR3 sequence (DNA): TGTGCCAGCAGTGTAACTACCTCCACAGATACGCAGTATTTT. The J gene is TRBJ2-3, the V gene TRBV28, with no clear D. The CDR3 totals 14 residues. Trimming stripped 5 bases from V and 2 bases from J, with 11 bases between. CDR1 is MDHEN, CDR2 SYDVKM, per germline. The full variable domain, with the rest looked up from reference TRBV28 and TRBJ2-3, is DVKVTQSSRYLVKRTGEKVFLECVQDMDHENMFWYRQDPGLGLRLIYFSYDVKMKEKGDIPEGYSVSREKKERFSLILESASTNQTSMYLCASSVTTSTDTQYFGPGTRLTVL.